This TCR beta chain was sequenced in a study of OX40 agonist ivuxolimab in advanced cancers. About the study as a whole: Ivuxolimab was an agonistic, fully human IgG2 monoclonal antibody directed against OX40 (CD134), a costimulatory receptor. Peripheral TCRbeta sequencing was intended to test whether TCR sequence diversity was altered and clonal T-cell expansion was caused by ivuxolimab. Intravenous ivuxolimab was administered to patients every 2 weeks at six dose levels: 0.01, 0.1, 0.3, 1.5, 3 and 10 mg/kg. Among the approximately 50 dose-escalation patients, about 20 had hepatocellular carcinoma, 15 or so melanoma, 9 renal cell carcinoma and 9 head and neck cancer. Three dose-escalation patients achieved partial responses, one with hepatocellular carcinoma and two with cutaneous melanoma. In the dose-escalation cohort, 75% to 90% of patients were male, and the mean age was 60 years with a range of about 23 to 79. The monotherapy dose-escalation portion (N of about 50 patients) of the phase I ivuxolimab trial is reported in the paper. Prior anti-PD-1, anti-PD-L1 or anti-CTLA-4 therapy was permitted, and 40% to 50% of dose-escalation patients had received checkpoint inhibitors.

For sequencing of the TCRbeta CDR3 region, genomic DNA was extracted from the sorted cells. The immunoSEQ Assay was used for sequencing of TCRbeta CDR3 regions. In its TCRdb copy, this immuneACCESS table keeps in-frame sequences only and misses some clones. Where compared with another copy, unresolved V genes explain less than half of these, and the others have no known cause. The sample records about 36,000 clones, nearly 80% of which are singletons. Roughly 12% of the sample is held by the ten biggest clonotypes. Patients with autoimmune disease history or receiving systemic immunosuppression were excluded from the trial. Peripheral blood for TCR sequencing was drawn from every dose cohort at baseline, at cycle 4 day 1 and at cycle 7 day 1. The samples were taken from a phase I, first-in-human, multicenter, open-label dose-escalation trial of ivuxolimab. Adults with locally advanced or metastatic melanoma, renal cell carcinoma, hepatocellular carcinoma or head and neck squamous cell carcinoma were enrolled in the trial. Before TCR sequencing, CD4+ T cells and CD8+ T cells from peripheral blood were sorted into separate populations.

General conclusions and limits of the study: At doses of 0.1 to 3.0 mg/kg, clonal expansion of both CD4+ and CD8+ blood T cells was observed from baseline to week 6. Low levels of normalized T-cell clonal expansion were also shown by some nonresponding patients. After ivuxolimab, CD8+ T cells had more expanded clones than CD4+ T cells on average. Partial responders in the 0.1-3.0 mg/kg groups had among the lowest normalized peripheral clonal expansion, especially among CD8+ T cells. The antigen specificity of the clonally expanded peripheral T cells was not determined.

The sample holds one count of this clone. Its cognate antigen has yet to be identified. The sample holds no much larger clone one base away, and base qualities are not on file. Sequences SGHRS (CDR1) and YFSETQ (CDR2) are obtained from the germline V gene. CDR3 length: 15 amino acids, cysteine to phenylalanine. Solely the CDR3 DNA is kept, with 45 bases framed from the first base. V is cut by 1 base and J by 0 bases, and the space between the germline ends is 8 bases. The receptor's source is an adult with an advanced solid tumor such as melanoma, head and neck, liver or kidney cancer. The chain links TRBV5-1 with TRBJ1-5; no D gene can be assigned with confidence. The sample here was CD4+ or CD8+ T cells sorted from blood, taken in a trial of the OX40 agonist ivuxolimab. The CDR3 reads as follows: CASSLLGSSNQPQHF. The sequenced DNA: TGCGCCAGCAGCTTGCTAGGGAGTAGCAATCAGCCCCAGCATTTT.